This T cell receptor (beta chain) came from a study of blood T cell repertoires in COVID-19. Looking at the study overall: Specimens from acute and convalescent COVID-19 originated in the United States, Italy and Spain. The cDNA or gDNA used as material had been derived from T cells, B-cell-depleted T cells, or PBMCs.

Authors' analysis steps: Researchers report that nucleated cell counts were estimated from reference gene primer amplification. Sequencing used immunoSEQ multiplex PCR; TCRdb keeps in-frame clones, though not all of them. That table furnishes V, J and clone size, whereas the DNA furnished D and trimming. The table records 95,000 to 150,000 clones, roughly 90% of them present only once. The CDR3 length is 14 residues. Germline V lookup: CDR1 SGHTA, CDR2 FQGNSA. The ends were cut back, 5 bases at V and 9 bases at J, with 19 bases in the middle. This TCR was sampled from a middle-aged man with acute or convalescent COVID-19. The rearrangement uses TRBV7-2 and TRBJ1-1, with D perhaps matching TRBD1 (5 bases). Sample: peripheral blood. The CDR3 DNA sequence: TGTGCCAGCAGCCCGACCGGGGGTTTTCATCAAGCTTTCTTT. Its protein is CASSPTGGFHQAFF.